Below are 20 T cell receptor beta chains sequenced from a single sample in a study of blood T cell repertoires in COVID-19. Generated by immunoSEQ multiplex PCR, the TCRdb table keeps only in-frame clones and is missing some. The table records around 170,000 clones, more than 75% of them present only once. The sample was peripheral blood. The receptors come from a man in his sixties with COVID-19, enrolled during active disease.

The chain joins TRBV29-1 to TRBJ2-1, with 9 nucleotides matching TRBD2. CDR1 and CDR2 from the germline V gene are SQVTM and ANQGSEA. This CDR3 has 13 amino acids. V lost 4 bases, J lost 10 bases, and 8 bases stayed unmatched. The CDR3 protein is CSVGGAGGREQFF. The CDR3 DNA follows: TGCAGCGTTGGGGGCGCGGGGGGGCGAGAGCAGTTCTTC.

The rearrangement uses TRBV7-2 and TRBJ2-2; a possible D gene is TRBD2 (6 bases). CDR3 length: 14 amino acids. CDR1 is SGHTA, CDR2 FQGNSA, per germline. V lost 4 bases and J lost 4, with 10 bases in between. CDR3 region: CASSSRRATGELFF. In nucleotides, the CDR3 is TGTGCCAGCAGCTCACGGAGGGCCACCGGGGAGCTGTTTTTT.

On this clone itself: The junction differs from germline at one of its ends, possibly a read error. The rearrangement links TRBV11-1 to TRBJ1-2, with D unclear. In germline, CDR1 is SGHAT, CDR2 FQDESV (reference sequence). The CDR3 extends over 13 amino acids. This CDR3 is CASSLDTIYGYTF. The CDR3 DNA follows: TGTGCCAGCAGTTTAGACACGATCTATGGCTACACCTTC. The full variable domain, with the rest looked up from reference TRBV11-1 and TRBJ1-2, is EAEVAQSPRYKITEKSQAVAFWCDPISGHATLYWYRQILGQGPELLVQFQDESVVDDSQLPKDRFSAERLKGVDSTLKIQPAELGDSAMYLCASSLDTIYGYTFGSGTRLTVV.

The chain carries TRBV5-6 and TRBJ2-5, with 11 bases that match TRBD2. Losses at the gene ends were 0 bases for V and 1 base for J; bases not matched to a gene: 2. This CDR3 has 16 amino acids. Germline V CDR1 and CDR2: SGHDT, YYEEEE. The DNA for the CDR3 is TGTGCCAGCAGCTTGGCCGGGACTAGCGGCCAAGAGACCCAGTACTTC. Translation: CASSLAGTSGQETQYF.

V usage is TRBV5-4 and J usage is TRBJ1-2; D unclear. CDR3 size: 12 residues. Germline loops: CDR1 SGHNT, CDR2 YYREEE (reference sequence). The V end lost 4 bases, the J end lost 7 bases, and 11 bases lay between the germline ends. The CDR3 protein is CASSGGVGGYTF. CDR3 DNA sequence: TGTGCCAGCAGCGGCGGGGTGGGTGGCTACACCTTC. The whole variable domain, filled in from reference TRBV5-4 and TRBJ1-2, reads ETGVTQSPTHLIKTRGQQVTLRCSSQSGHNTVSWYQQALGQGPQFIFQYYREEENGRGNFPPRFSGLQFPNYSSELNVNALELDDSALYLCASSGGVGGYTFGSGTRLTVV.

This clone was seen a single time. The genes are TRBV7-2 and TRBJ1-6, with D maybe TRBD1 (6 bases). The CDR3 loop spans 15 amino acids. The V end lost 1 base, the J end lost 9 bases, and 13 bases lay between the germline ends. Germline assignment: CDR1 SGHTA and CDR2 FQGNSA. The CDR3 coding sequence is TGTGCCAGCAGCTTAGACCACCAGGGGAGTTCACCCCTCCACTTT. This translates into CASSLDHQGSSPLHF. The whole variable domain, filled in from reference TRBV7-2 and TRBJ1-6, reads GAGVSQSPSNKVTEKGKDVELRCDPISGHTALYWYRQSLGQGLEFLIYFQGNSAPDKSGLPSDRFSAERTGGSVSTLTIQRTQQEDSAVYLCASSLDHQGSSPLHFGNGTRLTVT.

The chain links TRBV30 to TRBJ2-5, with TRBD2 as a possible D gene (5 bases). The CDR3 loop spans 13 amino acids. Germline assignment: CDR1 GTSNPN and CDR2 SVGIG (reference sequence). V dropped 2 bases and J dropped 4 bases, with 11 bases sitting between them. The CDR3 protein is CAWSRRERETQYF. The DNA for the CDR3 is TGTGCCTGGAGTCGACGGGAAAGAGAGACCCAGTACTTC. The whole variable domain, filled in from reference TRBV30 and TRBJ2-5, reads SQTIHQWPATLVQPVGSPLSLECTVEGTSNPNLYWYRQAAGRGLQLLFYSVGIGQISSEVPQNLSASRPQDRQFILSSKKLLLSDSGFYLCAWSRRERETQYFGPGTRLLVL.

J is TRBJ1-5 and V is TRBV25-1; D is possibly TRBD1 (6 bases). Germline lookup yields CDR1 MGHDK and CDR2 SYGVNS. The CDR3 extends over 15 amino acids. The V gene lost 4 bases and the J gene lost 3 bases, with 13 bases spanning the gap. CDR3 nucleotide sequence: TGTGCCAGCAGTGTTGGGGGGGCGGACAATCAGCCCCAGCATTTT. Protein sequence: CASSVGGADNQPQHF.

This clone has just a few counts. This sequence joins TRBV20-1 and TRBJ2-1, with a weak D call TRBD2 (5 bases). The V gene's germline CDR1 is DFQATT and CDR2 SNEGSKA (reference sequence). The CDR3 loop spans 13 amino acids. Trimming took 3 bases from V and 7 from J, leaving 13 bases between them. CDR3 loop: CSASRDVSNEQFF. In DNA form, the CDR3 reads TGCAGTGCTAGTCGGGATGTTAGTAATGAGCAGTTCTTC.

The J gene is TRBJ1-1, the V gene TRBV28; D ambiguous. The germline CDR1 and CDR2 sequences are MDHEN and SYDVKM. The CDR3 length is 14 residues. V was pared by 5 bases and J by 4 bases, with 14 bases between. CDR3 in DNA: TGTGCCAGCAGTGCCAGGAATCGTGGCACTGAAGCTTTCTTT. This gives the protein CASSARNRGTEAFF.

V is TRBV5-6 and J is TRBJ1-5, with TRBD1 matching over 7 bases. V shed 5 bases, J shed 0 bases, and the junction held 8 bases outside the gene matches. The CDR3 is 16 amino acids. Germline values: CDR1 SGHDT, CDR2 YYEEEE. The CDR3 nucleotides read TGTGCCAGCAGGAAGAAACAGGGGTATAGCAATCAGCCCCAGCATTTT. It yields the protein CASRKKQGYSNQPQHF. Full variable domain (rest looked up from reference TRBV5-6 and TRBJ1-5): DAGVTQSPTHLIKTRGQQVTLRCSPKSGHDTVSWYQQALGQGPQFIFQYYEEEERQRGNFPDRFSGHQFPNYSSELNVNALLLGDSALYLCASRKKQGYSNQPQHFGDGTRLSIL.

V and J are TRBV7-2 and TRBJ2-2, with unresolved D. In germline, CDR1 is SGHTA, CDR2 FQGNSA. Trimming cost V 7 bases and J 4 bases, with 13 bases left between them. There are 14 residues in the CDR3. The CDR3, as DNA: TGTGCCAGCATGTGGTCGGTTGGCACCGGGGAGCTGTTTTTT. It codes for CASMWSVGTGELFF. The variable domain in full, with the rest retrieved from reference TRBV7-2 and TRBJ2-2, is GAGVSQSPSNKVTEKGKDVELRCDPISGHTALYWYRQSLGQGLEFLIYFQGNSAPDKSGLPSDRFSAERTGGSVSTLTIQRTQQEDSAVYLCASMWSVGTGELFFGEGSRLTVL.

The rearrangement joins TRBV9 to TRBJ2-5, with D possibly TRBD1 on 8 matching bases. The germline V and J ends were trimmed by 3 bases and 1 base, with 22 bases remaining between them. The CDR3 has 18 amino acids. Per the germline V gene, CDR1 is SGDLS and CDR2 is YYNGEE. The CDR3: CASSEGGWTGRAQETQYF. In DNA, the CDR3 is TGTGCCAGCAGCGAGGGAGGCTGGACAGGGAGGGCCCAAGAGACCCAGTACTTC.

This chain links TRBV11-3 with TRBJ2-2; maybe TRBD1 (6 bases). This CDR3 has 15 residues. Trimming removed 1 base at V and 6 bases at J, with 12 bases between. Germline assignment: CDR1 SGHNT and CDR2 YENEEA. CDR3 loop: CASSLAGRGPGELFF. The CDR3 nucleotides are TGTGCCAGCAGCTTAGCGGGCAGGGGTCCCGGGGAGCTGTTTTTT.

CDR3 sequence: CASSRERTGGRETQYF. DNA of the CDR3: TGCGCCAGCAGCCGGGAAAGGACAGGGGGTCGGGAGACCCAGTACTTC. The V and J genes are TRBV4-3 and TRBJ2-5; TRBD1 aligns across 10 bases. The CDR3 consists of 16 residues. Germline loops: CDR1 LGHNA, CDR2 YSLEER. The V gene end was trimmed by 4 bases and the J gene end by 5 bases; junction bases not matched to a gene: 10.

The V gene is TRBV5-1, the J gene TRBJ2-7; maybe TRBD2 (6 bases). Germline CDR1 SGHRS, CDR2 YFSETQ. The CDR3 runs 14 residues. V lost 4 bases and J lost 2, with 13 bases in between. For the CDR3, the DNA is TGCGCCAGCAGCCGGGGGTGGGTAACCTACGAGCAGTACTTC. Translating gives CASSRGWVTYEQYF.

The table lists this clone with a count of one. The chain is built from TRBV2 and TRBJ1-5; a possible D gene is TRBD1 (5 bases). This CDR3 is built from 15 residues. Trimming left V 6 bases short and J 7 bases short, with 19 bases between. CDR1 is SNHLY and CDR2 is FYNNEI in the germline V gene. Written as DNA, the CDR3 is TGTGCCAGCAGGGAGAAAGGACAAAGGGGCCAGCCCCAGCATTTT. Encoded protein: CASREKGQRGQPQHF.

This chain links TRBV5-1 with TRBJ2-7; the match to TRBD1 covers 10 bases. Germline CDR1 reads SGHRS; CDR2 reads YFSETQ. This CDR3 has 14 residues. V was pared by 0 bases and J by 6 bases, with 3 bases of the junction left unmatched. For the CDR3, the DNA is TGCGCCAGCAGCTTGGCCGGGACAGGGGTCGAGCAGTACTTC. This sequence encodes CASSLAGTGVEQYF.

The CDR3 here is CASSLASSSPLHF. CDR3 nucleotide sequence: TGTGCCAGCAGCTTAGCTTCGAGTTCACCCCTCCACTTT. The V call is TRBV7-2, the J call TRBJ1-6, with D uncertain. The CDR3 consists of 13 residues. Germline CDR1 is SGHTA and CDR2 is FQGNSA. Trimming stripped 0 bases from V and 9 bases from J, with 6 bases between.

V and J are TRBV5-1 and TRBJ1-6, with a tentative D call TRBD1 (5 bases). The germline V gene encodes CDR1 SGHRS and CDR2 YFSETQ. Between the trimmed V and J ends, which lost 0 bases and 5 bases, there was a span of 9 bases. This CDR3 is built from 15 residues. CDR3 DNA: TGCGCCAGCAGCTTGGGGGACTACAATAATTCACCCCTCCACTTT. This codes for CASSLGDYNNSPLHF.